These 28 T cell receptor beta chains were sequenced from one sample in a study of early T cells in non-severe SARS-CoV-2 infection. MiXCR, applied by TCRdb to the 5' RACE reads, yields one record per CDR3 protein. The sample holds 70,000 to 80,000 distinct CDR3 sequences, under 15% seen once. Sequencing was performed on whole blood, taken at baseline. These receptors came from an adult who was a healthcare worker with PCR-confirmed SARS-CoV-2 infection or an uninfected control (not recorded which).

The chain uses TRBV3-1 and TRBJ1-5, with TRBD1 identical over 7 bases. Germline loops: CDR1 LGHDT, CDR2 YNNKEL (reference sequence). After removal of 4 bases from V and 9 bases from J, the junction contained 9 bases not matched to a gene. This CDR3 is built from 14 residues. CDR3 DNA sequence: TGTGCCAGCAGCCCGGGACAGCGCTTGAGGCCCCAGCATTTT. Its translation: CASSPGQRLRPQHF.

This chain joins TRBV28 and TRBJ2-4, with D tentatively TRBD2 (6 bases). Germline V CDR1 and CDR2: MDHEN, SYDVKM. Trimming removed 5 bases at V and 1 base at J, with 18 bases between. The CDR3 length is 17 residues. The CDR3 DNA reads as TGTGCCAGCAGTCTCCGGGACTCCCTGGGGGCCAAAAACATTCAGTACTTC. Encoded protein: CASSLRDSLGAKNIQYF.

This clonotype occurred many times. The chain is built from TRBV7-6 and TRBJ2-5, with D unclear. CDR1 and CDR2 (germline): SGHVS, FNYEAQ. V shed 5 bases and J shed 1 base, with 11 bases lying between them. The CDR3 extends over 14 amino acids. The CDR3 is CASSALGLQETQYF. The CDR3 region has the DNA TGTGCCAGCAGCGCCCTGGGCCTCCAAGAGACCCAGTACTTC.

This clonotype was seen a few times. The rearrangement joins TRBV11-2 to TRBJ2-2; 8 bases agree with TRBD1. Germline V gives CDR1 SGHAT, CDR2 FQNNGV. After removal of 4 bases from V and 4 bases from J, the junction contained 17 bases not matched to a gene. The CDR3 loop spans 19 amino acids. CDR3: CASSSHVYQGAGRTGELFF. DNA for the CDR3: TGTGCCAGCAGCTCCCACGTTTACCAGGGGGCCGGACGCACCGGGGAGCTGTTTTTT.

This clonotype was seen at least ten times. The chain couples TRBV19 to TRBJ2-2; D may be TRBD2 (5 bases). CDR3 size: 14 residues. V lost 6 bases to trimming and J lost 4 bases, with 12 bases between them. The germline V gene encodes CDR1 LNHDA and CDR2 SQIVND (reference sequence). In DNA, the CDR3 is TGTGCCAGTAGAGCCCTCGCGGGCACCGGGGAGCTGTTTTTT. It specifies CASRALAGTGELFF.

The J gene is TRBJ1-2, the V gene TRBV19; possible D gene TRBD1, 6 bases. The CDR3 totals 13 residues. V lost 6 bases to trimming and J lost 4 bases, with 12 bases between them. Germline values: CDR1 LNHDA, CDR2 SQIVND (reference sequence). CDR3 DNA sequence: TGTGCCAGTAGACCGGGGGGCGTCTATGGCTACACCTTC. Amino acids: CASRPGGVYGYTF.

The V gene is TRBV7-9, the J gene TRBJ2-1, with 8 bases aligning to TRBD2. The CDR3 is 15 residues long. The V and J ends lost 5 bases and 5 bases, in that order; junction bases with no gene match: 8. Germline CDR1 and CDR2: SEHNR and FQNEAQ (reference sequence). CDR3 amino acids: CASSPGTSGNNEQFF. CDR3 coding DNA: TGTGCCAGCAGCCCCGGTACTAGCGGAAACAATGAGCAGTTCTTC.

This clonotype was recorded many times. The chain joins TRBV7-9 to TRBJ2-1, with TRBD2 matching 9 bases. Germline loops: CDR1 SEHNR, CDR2 FQNEAQ (reference sequence). Trimming at V came to 0 bases and at J to 5 bases, leaving 11 bases not matched to a gene. The CDR3 has 18 residues. CDR3 sequence (DNA): TGTGCCAGCAGCTTAGCGCGGGTAGCGGGGGCCGACGACAATGAGCAGTTCTTC. The encoded protein is CASSLARVAGADDNEQFF.

The chain is built from TRBV7-6 and TRBJ2-2; the D call may be TRBD1 or TRBD2 (5 bases each). Trimming took 0 bases from V and 1 from J, leaving 9 bases between them. Germline-derived CDR1 and CDR2 are SGHVS and FNYEAQ. CDR3 length: 16 amino acids. CDR3 sequence (DNA): TGTGCCAGCAGCTTAGCGAGGGGCCTGAACACCGGGGAGCTGTTTTTT. Residues: CASSLARGLNTGELFF.

This clonotype was counted a few times. The V call is TRBV4-3, the J call TRBJ1-1, with a weak D call TRBD1 (5 bases). This CDR3 has 14 residues. V was cut by 0 bases and J by 8 bases, with 13 bases left in between. Germline CDR1 reads LGHNA; CDR2 reads YSLEER. As DNA, the CDR3 is TGCGCCAGCAGCCAAGACAGGGTGCTTTCAGAAGCTTTCTTT. It is translated as CASSQDRVLSEAFF.

The chain combines TRBV12-3 or TRBV12-4 with TRBJ2-1; 10 nucleotides agree with TRBD2. V shed 8 bases and J 8 bases; nucleotides not matched to a gene: 3. There are 12 residues in the CDR3. The CDR3 coding sequence is TGTGCCAGCGGGGGGACTAGCGATGAGCAGTTCTTC. The encoded protein is CASGGTSDEQFF.

This clonotype showed up just a few times. The chain links TRBV29-1 to TRBJ1-5, with TRBD1 matching over 7 bases. The junction had 4 bases not matched to a gene; V was cut back by 4 bases and J by 4 bases. The CDR3 is 13 residues long. The V gene's germline CDR1 is SQVTM and CDR2 ANQGSEA. The CDR3 nucleotides are TGCAGCGTTGGAGGGGGCGGAAATCAGCCCCAGCATTTT. Protein sequence: CSVGGGGNQPQHF. The entire variable domain, with the rest obtained from reference TRBV29-1 and TRBJ1-5, is as follows: SAVISQKPSRDICQRGTSLTIQCQVDSQVTMMFWYRQQPGQSLTLIATANQGSEATYESGFVIDKFPISRPNLTFSTLTVSNMSPEDSSIYLCSVGGGGNQPQHFGDGTRLSIL.

The chain has TRBV7-9 and TRBJ2-3; D possibly corresponds to TRBD1 (6 bases). CDR1 is SEHNR, CDR2 FQNEAQ, per germline (reference sequence). Between the trimmed V and J ends, which lost 5 bases and 0 bases, there was a span of 18 bases. This CDR3 contains 17 residues. The CDR3 nucleotides read TGTGCCAGCAGCCAGGACAGCTTCCTAGGTAGCACAGATACGCAGTATTTT. Protein product: CASSQDSFLGSTDTQYF.

This sequence joins TRBV7-9 and TRBJ1-2, with D hard to call. Germline loops: CDR1 SEHNR, CDR2 FQNEAQ (reference sequence). This CDR3 has 12 residues. The V end lost 8 bases, the J end lost 2 bases, and 9 bases lay between the germline ends. This chain's CDR3 is CASSRQNYGYTF. Written as DNA, the CDR3 is TGTGCCAGCTCGAGGCAGAACTATGGCTACACCTTC.

This clonotype was detected a few times. The chain combines TRBV18 with TRBJ2-1, with 8 bases identical to TRBD1. The germline V gene encodes CDR1 KGHSH and CDR2 LQKENI. The CDR3 contains 14 residues. Germline trimming cut 3 bases from V and 9 bases from J; bases unmatched to any gene: 7. CDR3 coding DNA: TGTGCCAGCTCACCCGGACAGGGAAAGGCTGAGCAGTTCTTC. It is translated as CASSPGQGKAEQFF.

This clonotype appeared many times. The chain recombines TRBV7-6 with TRBJ1-6; D is perhaps TRBD1 (6 bases). Per germline, CDR1 SGHVS and CDR2 FNYEAQ. The CDR3 is 16 residues long. Trimming took off 1 base at V and 6 bases at J, with 13 bases between the two ends. This CDR3 reads CASSLEGVFGNSPLHF. Here the CDR3 DNA reads TGTGCCAGCAGCTTAGAGGGGGTATTCGGTAATTCACCCCTCCACTTT.

The chain is built from TRBV28 and TRBJ2-7, with TRBD2 identical over 8 bases. CDR1 and CDR2 (germline): MDHEN, SYDVKM. V dropped 1 base and J dropped 7; count of bases not matched to a gene: 6. This CDR3 spans 14 amino acids. In DNA, the CDR3 is TGTGCCAGCAGTTTATTGCGGGGGGCGAATGAGCAGTACTTC. It translates to CASSLLRGANEQYF.

This clonotype was seen only a few times. The rearrangement links TRBV5-1 to TRBJ2-3; TRBD2 agrees at 9 bases. Trimming at V came to 2 bases and at J to 4 bases, leaving 5 bases not matched to a gene. The CDR3 has 15 residues. Germline lookup yields CDR1 SGHRS and CDR2 YFSETQ. CDR3 in amino acids: CASSLSAGGSDTQYF. The CDR3 DNA is TGCGCCAGCAGCTTATCAGCGGGGGGATCAGATACGCAGTATTTT.

This clonotype has only a few counts. The CDR3 DNA reads as TGTGCCAGCAGCTTGGGGGCGAGAGCCGGCTACACCTTC. It codes for CASSLGARAGYTF. The chain is built from TRBV7-9 and TRBJ1-2; D is possibly TRBD1 (6 bases). V dropped 3 bases and J dropped 8 bases, with 13 bases sitting between them. Germline values: CDR1 SEHNR, CDR2 FQNEAQ (reference sequence). There are 13 residues in the CDR3.

In nucleotides, the CDR3 is TGTGCCAGCAGTTACTCGTCCGAGAATACGCAGTATTTT. Amino acids: CASSYSSENTQYF. The chain employs TRBV6-5 and TRBJ2-3; D gene ambiguous. This CDR3 is 13 amino acids long. CDR1 MNHEY and CDR2 SVGAGI come from the germline V gene. Deletions cut 0 bases from V and 7 bases from J, with 8 bases between.

The rearrangement uses TRBV29-1 and TRBJ1-1; TRBD1 matches 8 bases. The V segment lost 4 bases and the J segment 2 bases; nucleotides outside the gene matches: 0. This CDR3 has 12 amino acids. The germline gives CDR1 SQVTM, CDR2 ANQGSEA. As DNA, the CDR3 is TGCAGCGTTGCAGGGGGCAACACTGAAGCTTTCTTT. This codes for CSVAGGNTEAFF.

The chain joins TRBV7-2 to TRBJ2-7; D is undetermined. Germline CDR1 is SGHTA and CDR2 is FQGNSA. V was pared by 5 bases and J by 7 bases, with 18 bases between. The CDR3 loop spans 14 amino acids. The CDR3 DNA reads TGTGCCAGCAGCAAAAGCCAGGACCGGCGGGAGCAGTACTTC. This sequence encodes CASSKSQDRREQYF. Filled out from reference TRBV7-2 and TRBJ2-7, the complete variable domain reads GAGVSQSPSNKVTEKGKDVELRCDPISGHTALYWYRQSLGQGLEFLIYFQGNSAPDKSGLPSDRFSAERTGGSVSTLTIQRTQQEDSAVYLCASSKSQDRREQYFGPGTRLTVT.

Only a few counts were recorded for this clonotype. The chain combines TRBV5-1 with TRBJ2-2; weak D call: TRBD1 (6 bases). The CDR3 is 17 amino acids. Trimming stripped 4 bases from V and 5 bases from J, with 21 bases between. Per the germline V gene, CDR1 is SGHRS and CDR2 is YFSETQ. CDR3 coding DNA: TGCGCCAGCAGCCCTGTAGAGCATACAGGGATTACCGGGGAGCTGTTTTTT. This codes for CASSPVEHTGITGELFF.

This chain uses TRBV6-2 or TRBV6-3 with TRBJ2-7; D is unclear. The V gene's germline CDR1 is MNHEY and CDR2 SVGEGT. The CDR3 runs 12 residues. The V end lost 0 bases, the J end lost 4 bases, and 4 bases lay between the germline ends. The CDR3, as DNA: TGTGCCAGCAGTTACTCGTCGTACGAGCAGTACTTC. It specifies CASSYSSYEQYF.

This clonotype was observed a handful of times. The V and J genes are TRBV7-2 and TRBJ2-1; D may match TRBD1 or TRBD2 (5 bases each). Looked up from germline, CDR1 is SGHTA and CDR2 is FQGNSA. The CDR3 length is 13 residues. V lost 3 bases to trimming and J lost 6 bases, with 9 bases between them. The CDR3: CASSLGDSNEQFF. In nucleotides, the CDR3 is TGTGCCAGCAGCTTGGGAGACAGCAATGAGCAGTTCTTC.

The chain uses TRBV7-8 and TRBJ1-5; TRBD1 matches 7 bases. Germline-derived CDR1 and CDR2 are SGHVS and FQNEAQ. The CDR3 is 18 amino acids. Trimming removed 1 base from V and 1 base from J; junction bases left unmatched: 10. The CDR3 DNA reads TGTGCCAGCAGCTTAGTAGTTGGGGCAGGGGGAAGCAATCAGCCCCAGCATTTT. Protein: CASSLVVGAGGSNQPQHF.

The chain joins TRBV29-1 to TRBJ2-3; 8 positions agree with TRBD2. The V segment lost 7 bases and the J segment 6 bases; nucleotides outside the gene matches: 6. CDR3 size: 12 residues. Germline CDR1 is SQVTM and CDR2 is ANQGSEA. In DNA, the CDR3 is TGCAGCGCCTTGAGCGGGGGTGATACGCAGTATTTT. This codes for CSALSGGDTQYF.

This clonotype was picked up a small number of times. This rearrangement joins TRBV6-6 to TRBJ1-6; possibly TRBD1 for D (5 bases). The CDR3 consists of 13 residues. Per the germline V gene, CDR1 is MNHNY and CDR2 is SVGAGI (reference sequence). Trimming pared 2 bases from V and 8 bases from J, leaving 7 bases between. The DNA of the CDR3 is TGTGCCAGCAGTTACCCCAGGGATTCACCCCTCCACTTT. Translation gives CASSYPRDSPLHF.